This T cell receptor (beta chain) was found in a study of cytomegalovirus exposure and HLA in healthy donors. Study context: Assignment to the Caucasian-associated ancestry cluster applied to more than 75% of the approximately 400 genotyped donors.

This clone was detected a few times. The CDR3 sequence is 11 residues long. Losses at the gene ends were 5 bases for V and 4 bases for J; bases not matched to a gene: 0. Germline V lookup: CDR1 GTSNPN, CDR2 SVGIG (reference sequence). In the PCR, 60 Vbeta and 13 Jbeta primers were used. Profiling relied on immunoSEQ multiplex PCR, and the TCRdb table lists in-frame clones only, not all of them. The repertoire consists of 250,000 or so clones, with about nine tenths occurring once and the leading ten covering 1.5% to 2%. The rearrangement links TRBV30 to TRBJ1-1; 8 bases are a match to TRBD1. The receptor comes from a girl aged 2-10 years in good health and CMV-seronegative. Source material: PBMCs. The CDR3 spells CAWGQGTEAFF. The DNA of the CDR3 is TGTGCCTGGGGACAGGGCACTGAAGCTTTCTTT.